The entry that follows covers one T cell receptor (beta chain) sequence. The antigen is unknown. The data were obtained in a study of cytomegalovirus exposure and HLA in healthy donors. The study ran its PCR with 60 Vbeta and 13 Jbeta primers. Generated by immunoSEQ multiplex PCR, the TCRdb table keeps only in-frame clones and is missing some. Its table records over 40,000 clones. CDR3 length: 16 amino acids. Per the germline V gene, CDR1 is MNHNS and CDR2 is SASEGT. The junction had 7 bases not matched to a gene; V was cut back by 4 bases and J by 2 bases. Study-wide results and caveats: A later analysis found common viral pathogens apparently linked to several of the most significant clusters. Researchers catalogued around 150 TCR beta chains as cytomegalovirus-associated. Excluded: some indistinguishable V segments such as TRBV6-2 and TRBV6-3.

This TCR came from a man aged 25-45 years in good health and CMV-seronegative. The sample was PBMCs. V gene TRBV6-1 combines with J gene TRBJ2-7; 11 bases align to TRBD2. CDR3 amino acids: CASSGLAGIRAYEQYF. The CDR3 DNA reads TGTGCCAGCAGTGGACTAGCGGGAATCAGGGCCTACGAGCAGTACTTC.